Described below is a single T cell receptor (beta chain) sequence and its context. The target antigen is unknown. Germline V gene sequence: CDR1 MNHEY, CDR2 SVGEGT. Deletions cut 7 bases from V and 4 bases from J, with 14 bases between. CDR3 length: 14 residues. The data stem from a study of response to subunit inactivated influenza vaccine. In TCRdb, the RT-PCR reads were re-called with MiXCR into one record per CDR3 protein. The top ten hold under 2.5% of the sample, which has some 500,000 distinct CDR3 sequences, 25% seen once. Study results and limitations: Few new T cells, the authors suggested, are recruited by each seasonal influenza vaccination.

The material sequenced was CD4+ T cells sorted from PBMCs, taken more than 4 days after vaccination. The chain combines TRBV6-2 or TRBV6-3 with TRBJ2-1; a possible D gene is TRBD2 (5 bases). This sequence was found in a man aged 50 to 60 who received an inactivated influenza vaccine. CDR3 DNA sequence: TGTGCCAGCACCTTGGACTGGATTTACAATGAGCAGTTCTTC. Protein: CASTLDWIYNEQFF.